Each of the 17 T cell receptor beta chains below was sequenced from the same sample in a study of T cell responses to AZD1222 COVID-19 vaccine. Clones were sequenced by immunoSEQ multiplex PCR, and TCRdb holds only the in-frame ones, with some missing. The sample consists of around 110,000 clones, roughly 89% of them appearing once. Source: peripheral blood, taken on day 0 of AZD1222 vaccination. These receptors were taken from an adult in good health.

V gene TRBV9 combines with J gene TRBJ2-7; D uncertain. The CDR3 runs to 14 residues. With 4 bases removed from V and 0 bases from J, the gap between germline ends came to 11 bases. Germline-derived CDR1 and CDR2 are SGDLS and YYNGEE. The CDR3 loop is CASSPLGNSYEQYF. The CDR3 nucleotides read TGTGCCAGCAGCCCCTTGGGTAACTCCTACGAGCAGTACTTC.

V and J are TRBV4-3 and TRBJ1-2; TRBD1 is a possible D gene (6 bases). The CDR3 length is 17 residues. Trimming removed 1 base at V and 8 bases at J, with 23 bases between. Germline loops: CDR1 LGHNA, CDR2 YSLEER. CDR3 region: CASSQVGGATGGFGYTF. For the CDR3, the DNA is TGCGCCAGCAGCCAAGTCGGGGGGGCCACTGGCGGTTTCGGCTACACCTTC.

This clone showed up just once. This chain joins TRBV28 and TRBJ1-5; no definite D call. The CDR3 runs to 16 residues. Germline CDR1 MDHEN, CDR2 SYDVKM. The germline V and J ends were trimmed by 3 bases and 0 bases, with 12 bases remaining between them. This CDR3 reads CASSFRQINSNQPQHF. CDR3 DNA: TGTGCCAGCAGTTTTAGGCAGATTAATAGCAATCAGCCCCAGCATTTT.

As to this clone: In this CDR3 the conserved last residue, phenylalanine or tryptophan, is missing, so a read error is likely. The DNA is omitted, as the CDR3 cannot be located on it reliably, and the CDR3 follows TCRdb's listing. This chain uses TRBV6-5 with TRBJ1-2; TRBD1 was called by the table and not checked on the DNA. CDR1 MNHEY and CDR2 SVGAGI come from the germline V gene. Including both end residues, the CDR3 is 11 amino acids long. CDR3 sequence: CASRTRDRGQV.

The chain is built from TRBV20-1 and TRBJ1-1; D uncertain. The germline CDR1 and CDR2 sequences are DFQATT and SNEGSKA (reference sequence). The CDR3 has 10 residues. Trimming stripped 5 bases from V and 6 bases from J, with 7 bases between. DNA for the CDR3: TGCAGTGCTCGCGGACCTGAAGCTTTCTTT. Translating it yields CSARGPEAFF.

This chain joins TRBV7-9 and TRBJ2-1; 10 nucleotides align to TRBD2. Germline V gives CDR1 SEHNR, CDR2 FQNEAQ (reference sequence). The CDR3 is 17 amino acids. The junction had 11 bases not matched to a gene; V was cut back by 4 bases and J by 5 bases. Here the CDR3 DNA reads TGTGCCAGCAGCTGGGGGGCGCTAGCGGGGGAGAACAATGAGCAGTTCTTC. Its protein is CASSWGALAGENNEQFF.

In DNA, the CDR3 is TGTGCCAGCAGCTTACTGCGGGGGGGCCCCAACACCGGGGAGCTGTTTTTT. This encodes CASSLLRGGPNTGELFF. The chain is built from TRBV11-2 and TRBJ2-2; 9 bases are a match to TRBD2. J was trimmed by 2 bases and V by 2 bases; bases with no gene match: 6. The germline V gene has CDR1 SGHAT and CDR2 FQNNGV. The CDR3 is 17 amino acids. Supplemented by reference TRBV11-2 and TRBJ2-2, the full variable domain reads EAGVAQSPRYKIIEKRQSVAFWCNPISGHATLYWYQQILGQGPKLLIQFQNNGVVDDSQLPKDRFSAERLKGVDSTLKIQPAKLEDSAVYLCASSLLRGGPNTGELFFGEGSRLTVL.

V and J are TRBV5-4 and TRBJ2-2; 9 positions match TRBD1. From germline, CDR1 is SGHNT and CDR2 YYREEE (reference sequence). V lost 4 bases and J lost 6; bases outside the gene matches: 10. This CDR3 contains 16 residues. The CDR3 is CASSQKTGGLAGELFF. CDR3 nucleotides: TGTGCCAGCAGCCAAAAGACAGGGGGACTGGCCGGGGAGCTGTTTTTT.

This clone was seen a single time. This chain connects TRBV6-5 to TRBJ1-3; weak D call: TRBD1 (6 bases). Per germline, CDR1 MNHEY and CDR2 SVGAGI. This CDR3 comprises 14 residues. Trimming removed 6 bases at V and 4 bases at J, with 13 bases between. The CDR3 DNA sequence: TGTGCCAGCAGACTCCGGGGGGCCGGAAACACCATATATTTT. Its translation is CASRLRGAGNTIYF.

The CDR3 DNA follows: TGTGCCAGTAGTATAGGAAGATCACAGTCAATTTACGAGCAGTACTTC. This encodes CASSIGRSQSIYEQYF. The chain uses TRBV19 and TRBJ2-7; D remains unclear. Germline CDR1 reads LNHDA; CDR2 reads SQIVND (reference sequence). This CDR3 contains 16 residues. V dropped 1 base and J dropped 4 bases, with 17 bases sitting between them.

The V call is TRBV11-2, the J call TRBJ2-2, with a possible D match to TRBD1 (5 bases). This CDR3 contains 14 residues. Deletions cut 3 bases from V and 6 bases from J, with 11 bases between. Germline CDR1 is SGHAT and CDR2 is FQNNGV. In DNA, the CDR3 is TGTGCCAGCAGCTTTGGTAGGGGCGCCGGGGAGCTGTTTTTT. Translating gives CASSFGRGAGELFF.

The V call is TRBV19, the J call TRBJ2-2; D gene uncertain. V lost 7 bases, J lost 9 bases, and 9 bases lay in between. In germline, CDR1 is LNHDA, CDR2 SQIVND (reference sequence). This CDR3 comprises 11 residues. The CDR3 bases are TGTGCCAGTAAATCTGGTAGGGAGCTGTTTTTT. Residues: CASKSGRELFF.

This sequence joins TRBV6-1 and TRBJ2-7, with D hard to call. The CDR3 is 11 residues long. Germline-derived CDR1 and CDR2 are MNHNS and SASEGT. Between the trimmed V and J ends, which lost 0 bases and 5 bases, there was a span of 2 bases. This chain's CDR3 is CASSEAHEQYF. The CDR3 nucleotides read TGTGCCAGCAGTGAAGCCCACGAGCAGTACTTC.

This sequence joins TRBV7-2 and TRBJ2-7; D is unclear. CDR3 length equals 14 residues. From germline, CDR1 is SGHTA and CDR2 FQGNSA. The V and J ends lost 0 bases and 1 base respectively, with 7 bases between them. CDR3 sequence reads: CASSLASVSYEQYF. The CDR3 nucleotides read TGTGCCAGCAGCTTAGCGAGCGTGTCCTACGAGCAGTACTTC.

The V and J genes are TRBV6-5 and TRBJ1-1, with TRBD1 matching 9 bases. Germline CDR1 MNHEY, CDR2 SVGAGI. The CDR3 totals 14 residues. V dropped 6 bases and J dropped 6; count of bases not matched to a gene: 8. The DNA of the CDR3 is TGTGCCAGCAGACGGGGACAGGGTTTGGCTGAAGCTTTCTTT. It codes for CASRRGQGLAEAFF.

The chain joins TRBV5-1 to TRBJ1-4, with 7 nucleotides matching TRBD1. Germline CDR1 reads SGHRS; CDR2 reads YFSETQ. V lost 1 base to trimming and J lost 2 bases; unmatched junction nucleotides: 5. The CDR3 runs to 16 residues. CDR3: CASSLRGTATNEKLFF. The CDR3 coding sequence is TGCGCCAGCAGCTTGCGCGGGACAGCCACTAATGAAAAACTGTTTTTT.

This clone came up once. The CDR3 loop is CASSYITSPTYEQYF. The CDR3, as DNA: TGTGCCAGCAGTTACATAACTAGCCCCACCTACGAGCAGTACTTC. The chain carries TRBV6-2 or TRBV6-3 and TRBJ2-7; a possible D gene is TRBD2 (6 bases). The CDR3 is made up of 15 amino acids. V was shortened by 2 bases and J by 2 bases, with 13 bases between the two germline ends. The germline V gene encodes CDR1 MNHEY and CDR2 SVGEGT.